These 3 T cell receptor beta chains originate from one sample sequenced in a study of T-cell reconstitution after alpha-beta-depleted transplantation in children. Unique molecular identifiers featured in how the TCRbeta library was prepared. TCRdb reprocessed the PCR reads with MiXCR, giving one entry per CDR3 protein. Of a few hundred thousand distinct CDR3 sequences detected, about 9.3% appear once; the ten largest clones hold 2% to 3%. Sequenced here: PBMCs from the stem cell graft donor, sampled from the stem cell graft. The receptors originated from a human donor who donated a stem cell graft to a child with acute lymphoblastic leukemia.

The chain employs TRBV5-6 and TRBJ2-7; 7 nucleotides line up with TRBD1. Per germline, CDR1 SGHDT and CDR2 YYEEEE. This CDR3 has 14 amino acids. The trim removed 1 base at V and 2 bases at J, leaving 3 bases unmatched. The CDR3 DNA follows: TGTGCCAGCAGCTTGACAGGGGACCCCTACGAGCAGTACTTC. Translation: CASSLTGDPYEQYF.

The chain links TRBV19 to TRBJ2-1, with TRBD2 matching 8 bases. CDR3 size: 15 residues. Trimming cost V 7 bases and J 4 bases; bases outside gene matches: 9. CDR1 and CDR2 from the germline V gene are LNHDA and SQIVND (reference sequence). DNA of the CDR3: TGTGCCAGTAAGTCGCGAACTAGCGGATACAATGAGCAGTTCTTC. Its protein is CASKSRTSGYNEQFF. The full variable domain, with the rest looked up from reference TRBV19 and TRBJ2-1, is DGGITQSPKYLFRKEGQNVTLSCEQNLNHDAMYWYRQDPGQGLRLIYYSQIVNDFQKGDIAEGYSVSREKKESFPLTVTSAQKNPTAFYLCASKSRTSGYNEQFFGPGTRLTVL.

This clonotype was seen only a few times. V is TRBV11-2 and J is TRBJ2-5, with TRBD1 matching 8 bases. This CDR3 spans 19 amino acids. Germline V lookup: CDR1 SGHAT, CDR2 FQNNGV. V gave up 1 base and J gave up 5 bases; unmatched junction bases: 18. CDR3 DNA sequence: TGTGCCAGCAGCTTAGGGATAGGAGGCGTGACAGGGGTTGGGGAGACCCAGTACTTC. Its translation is CASSLGIGGVTGVGETQYF.